This TCR beta chain appears in the sequencing data of a study of blood T cell repertoires in COVID-19. Study background: Some COVID-19 samples were acute and others convalescent; all came from the United States, Italy and Spain. PBMCs, B-cell-depleted T cells, or T cells were the source of the cDNA or gDNA that made up the material.

Authors' methods: Nucleated cell number was recorded as an estimate derived from reference gene primer amplification. The method was immunoSEQ multiplex PCR; TCRdb's version includes in-frame clones alone and lacks a portion of them. V and J calls and clone size are those listed in that table; D and trimming were worked out from the DNA. This table holds about 140,000 clones, 80% to 90% found once. This clone appeared a single time. Germline lookup yields CDR1 SGHTA and CDR2 FQGNSA. V shed 5 bases, J shed 4 bases, and the junction held 5 bases outside the gene matches. The CDR3 loop spans 13 amino acids.

Sequencing was carried out using peripheral blood. V is TRBV7-2 and J is TRBJ2-7; 7 bases map to TRBD1. This receptor was taken from a woman aged 45-60 years with acute or convalescent COVID-19. DNA for the CDR3: TGTGCCAGCAGCCCACCGACAGGGTACGAGCAGTACTTC. It translates to CASSPPTGYEQYF.